These T cell receptor beta chains were read from a single sample in a study of tumor and adjacent non-tumor tissue in lung cancer. TCRdb passed the multiplex PCR reads through MiXCR, listing each CDR3 protein once. The profile shows more than 85,000 distinct CDR3 sequences, 62% of them singletons. What was sequenced was distant non-tumor lung tissue. All receptors derive from a man aged 55 to 70 with non-small cell lung cancer. The CDR3 runs from the conserved cysteine through the conserved F or W. D genes are given only for firm matches. For some rows the clone size is stated as once, few or many, or as a class when expanded; others skip it.

cdr3_aa,cdr3_nt,clone_size,j_call,d_call,v_call
CASSFMADSSTDTLYF,TGTGCCAGCAGCTTCATGGCAGATTCTAGCACAGATACGCTGTATTTT,.,TRBJ2-3,.,TRBV11-2
CAGSQVDLRSYNEQFF,TGTGCCGGCAGCCAAGTGGACCTCCGCTCCTACAATGAGCAGTTCTTC,.,TRBJ2-1,.,TRBV4-1
CASRGRVYNEQFF,TGTGCCAGCAGAGGGCGGGTATACAATGAGCAGTTCTTC,many,TRBJ2-1,.,TRBV5-4
CAGSLSGPWDTQYF,TGTGCCGGCAGTCTTTCCGGGCCGTGGGATACTCAGTATTTT,.,TRBJ2-3,.,TRBV28
CASSQEAGMKETQYF,TGCGCCAGCAGCCAAGAGGCAGGGATGAAGGAGACCCAATACTTC,once,TRBJ2-5,.,TRBV4-3
CASSQGVNQPQHF,TGTGCCAGCAGCCAGGGGGTCAATCAGCCCCAGCATTTT,many,TRBJ1-5,.,TRBV4-2
CASSLRDRAFF,TGTGCCAGCAGTCTACGGGACAGAGCTTTCTTT,many,TRBJ1-1,TRBD1,TRBV2
CASSPLPAGGSADMQYF,TGTGCCAGCTCACCTCTCCCAGCGGGAGGGTCAGCAGATATGCAGTATTTT,once,TRBJ2-3,TRBD2,TRBV18
CASCLGRRGADTGELFF,TGTGCCAGCTGCTTAGGAAGAAGGGGCGCAGACACCGGGGAACTGTTTTTT,.,TRBJ2-2,.,TRBV11-2
CASESSGTTYNEQFF,TGCGCCAGCGAATCTAGCGGGACCACCTACAATGAGCAGTTCTTC,.,TRBJ2-1,TRBD2,TRBV4-1
CASKQTTGAFSYEQYF,TGTGCCAGCAAACAGACCACAGGTGCCTTCTCCTACGAGCAGTACTTC,.,TRBJ2-7,.,TRBV6-2/TRBV6-3
CASSTTLLAETYNEQFF,TGTGCCAGCAGCACTACCCTACTAGCGGAGACCTACAATGAGCAGTTCTTC,many,TRBJ2-1,TRBD2,TRBV7-9
CTSSYKTTGELFF,TGTACCAGCAGTTATAAAACCACCGGGGAGCTGTTTTTT,.,TRBJ2-2,.,TRBV7-8
CASIHGQEAEEKYF,TGCGCCAGCATACATGGACAGGAGGCTGAAGAGAAGTACTTC,.,TRBJ2-7,TRBD1,TRBV4-1
CSALVDTNYGYTF,TGCAGCGCCCTCGTGGACACAAACTATGGCTACACCTTC,many,TRBJ1-2,.,TRBV29-1
CASLRQGRGETQYF,TGCGCCAGCCTCAGACAGGGAAGGGGAGAGACCCAGTACTTC,.,TRBJ2-5,TRBD1,TRBV5-1
CSLPDGRRQCF,TGCAGCCTTCCGGACGGGAGAAGGCAGTGCTTC,.,TRBJ2-7,.,TRBV29-1
CASSYTRTTEQFF,TGTGCCAGCAGTTACACCCGGACTACTGAGCAGTTCTTC,many,TRBJ2-1,.,TRBV6-5
CASSSAGTYNPPLHF,TGCGCCAGCAGTTCGGCAGGGACCTATAATCCACCCCTCCACTTT,.,TRBJ1-6,.,TRBV5-1
CASSPRPGDNRRQFF,TGTGCCAGCAGCCCCCGACCCGGGGACAACCGCCGGCAGTTCTTC,many,TRBJ2-1,.,TRBV6-2/TRBV6-3
CSVYGTSGTKTGELFF,TGCAGCGTGTATGGGACTAGCGGAACTAAGACCGGGGAGCTGTTTTTT,.,TRBJ2-2,TRBD2,TRBV29-1
CASSLEGTGVSPLHF,TGCGCCAGCAGCTTGGAAGGGACAGGGGTTTCACCCCTCCACTTT,many,TRBJ1-6,TRBD1,TRBV5-1
CATGFPGGAYEQYF,TGTGCCACTGGCTTTCCCGGCGGCGCCTACGAGCAGTACTTC,.,TRBJ2-7,.,TRBV11-1
CADSPTPLQISPLHF,TGTGCCGACAGCCCCACCCCCTTACAAATTTCACCCCTCCACTTT,.,TRBJ1-6,.,TRBV7-8
CSTSPGTWGVMQYF,TGCAGTACTAGCCCCGGGACATGGGGTGTGATGCAGTACTTC,.,TRBJ2-7,.,TRBV20-1
CASSLLGLAAVSYEQYF,TGTGCCAGCAGCTTATTGGGACTAGCGGCAGTTTCCTACGAGCAGTACTTC,many,TRBJ2-7,TRBD2,TRBV7-8
CSVHSGRRRDTQYF,TGCAGCGTCCACAGCGGGAGAAGGAGAGACACGCAGTATTTT,.,TRBJ2-3,TRBD2,TRBV29-1
CASSRQGYDVNSPLHF,TGTGCCAGTAGCCGACAGGGTTACGATGTCAATTCACCCCTCCACTTT,.,TRBJ1-6,TRBD1,TRBV12-3/TRBV12-4
CASSRDLTSIDTQYF,TGTGCCAGCAGCCGGGACCTAACTAGCATAGATACGCAGTACTTT,.,TRBJ2-3,.,TRBV11-1
CSARDRYGYEQYF,TGCAGTGCTAGAGATCGTTACGGATACGAGCAGTACTTC,few,TRBJ2-7,.,TRBV20-1
CASSRNEKPFF,TGTGCTAGCAGTCGTAATGAAAAACCGTTTTTT,.,TRBJ1-4,.,TRBV6-2/TRBV6-3
CSARPEGLAGDGSYNEQFF,TGCAGTGCTAGGCCCGAGGGACTAGCGGGAGACGGGTCCTACAATGAGCAGTTCTTC,few,TRBJ2-1,TRBD2,TRBV20-1
CASSLHNGGSYEQYF,TGTGCCAGCAGCCTACATAACGGAGGCTCCTACGAGCAGTACTTC,once,TRBJ2-7,.,TRBV5-4
CVSTPGGYEQYF,TGTGTCAGCACCCCAGGGGGCTACGAGCAGTACTTC,.,TRBJ2-7,TRBD1,TRBV6-1
CAALPLFDSNQPQHF,TGTGCCGCCCTGCCCCTTTTTGATAGCAATCAGCCCCAGCATTTT,.,TRBJ1-5,.,TRBV6-1
CASSQRPSGPGANVLTF,TGCGCCAGCAGCCAACGCCCCTCTGGCCCTGGGGCCAACGTCCTGACTTTC,many,TRBJ2-6,.,TRBV4-1
CASSHDLTSGIGGSYEQYF,TGCGCCAGCAGCCACGATCTAACTAGCGGGATAGGGGGCTCCTACGAGCAGTACTTC,.,TRBJ2-7,TRBD2,TRBV4-3
CASSVTGRNLETQCF,TGTGCCAGCAGCGTAACGGGACGGAACCTGGAGACCCAGTGCTTC,.,TRBJ2-5,.,TRBV11-2
CASSLLQGLGTEAFF,TGTGCCAGCAGCCTGCTTCAGGGATTGGGCACTGAAGCTTTCTTT,.,TRBJ1-1,.,TRBV7-8
CASSNGGGAGTTNEKLFF,TGTGCCAGCAGTAACGGCGGAGGGGCCGGGACAACTAATGAAAAACTGTTTTTT,few,TRBJ1-4,.,TRBV28
CASSPRLAGGGNEQYF,TGTGCCAGCAGCCCTCGACTAGCGGGAGGGGGGAATGAGCAGTACTTC,.,TRBJ2-7,TRBD2,TRBV6-5
CPSSVSSGTGVFTDTQYF,TGTCCCAGCAGCGTCTCCTCTGGGACAGGGGTTTTTACTGATACGCAGTATTTT,.,TRBJ2-3,TRBD1,TRBV4-2
CSILKGLAEAFF,TGCAGCATACTAAAGGGGCTGGCTGAAGCTTTCTTT,.,TRBJ1-1,.,TRBV29-1
CASTGRDGKAFF,TGTGCCTCAACGGGCAGGGACGGAAAAGCTTTCTTT,many,TRBJ1-1,.,TRBV10-3
CSARDLSGNLEQFF,TGCAGTGCTAGAGATTTAAGCGGCAACTTAGAGCAGTTCTTC,many,TRBJ2-1,.,TRBV20-1
CASSCGGGIYEHYF,TGTGCCAGCAGTTGCGGGGGCGGGATTTACGAGCATTACTTC,.,TRBJ2-7,.,TRBV6-2/TRBV6-3